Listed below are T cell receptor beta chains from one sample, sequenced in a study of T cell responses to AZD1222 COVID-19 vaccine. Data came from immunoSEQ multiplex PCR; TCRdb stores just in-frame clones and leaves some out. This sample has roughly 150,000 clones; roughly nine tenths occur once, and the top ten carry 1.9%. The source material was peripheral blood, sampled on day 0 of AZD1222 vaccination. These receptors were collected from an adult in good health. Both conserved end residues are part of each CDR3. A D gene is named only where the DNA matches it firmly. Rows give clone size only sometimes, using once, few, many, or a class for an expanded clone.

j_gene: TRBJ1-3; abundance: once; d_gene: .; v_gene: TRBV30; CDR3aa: CAWSTFLGDLNDSGNTIYF; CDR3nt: TGTGCCTGGAGTACCTTCTTGGGGGACCTTAATGACTCTGGAAACACCATATATTTT
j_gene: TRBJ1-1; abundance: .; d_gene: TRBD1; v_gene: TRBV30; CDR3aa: CAWSVRQGAAEAFF; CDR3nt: TGTGCCTGGAGTGTACGACAGGGGGCCGCTGAAGCTTTCTTT
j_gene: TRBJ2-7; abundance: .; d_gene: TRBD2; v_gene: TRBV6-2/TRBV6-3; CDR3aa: CASSDWASGTYEQYF; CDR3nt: TGTGCCAGCAGCGACTGGGCTAGCGGGACCTACGAGCAGTACTTC
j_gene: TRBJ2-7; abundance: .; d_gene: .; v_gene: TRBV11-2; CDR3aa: CASSPGITYEQYF; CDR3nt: TGTGCCAGCAGCCCCGGGATCACCTACGAGCAGTACTTC
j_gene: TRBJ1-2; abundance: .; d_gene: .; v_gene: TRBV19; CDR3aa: CASSMARDSYGYTF; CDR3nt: TGTGCCAGTAGTATGGCCAGGGATAGCTATGGCTACACCTTC
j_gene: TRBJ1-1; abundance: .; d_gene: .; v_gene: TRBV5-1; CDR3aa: CASSLVQENTEAFF; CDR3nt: TGCGCCAGCAGCTTGGTACAGGAGAACACTGAAGCTTTCTTT
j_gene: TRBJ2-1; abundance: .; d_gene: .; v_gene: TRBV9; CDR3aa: CASSVDGGFYNEQFF; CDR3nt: TGTGCCAGCAGCGTAGACGGGGGCTTCTACAATGAGCAGTTCTTC
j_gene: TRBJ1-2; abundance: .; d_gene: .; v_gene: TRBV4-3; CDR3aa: CASSQDRAVRGYTF; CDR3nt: TGCGCCAGCAGCCAAGACAGGGCGGTGCGAGGCTACACCTTC
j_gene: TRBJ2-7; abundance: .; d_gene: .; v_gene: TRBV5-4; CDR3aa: CASSLETGPPYEQYF; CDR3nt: TGTGCCAGCAGCTTGGAGACAGGCCCTCCCTACGAGCAGTACTTC
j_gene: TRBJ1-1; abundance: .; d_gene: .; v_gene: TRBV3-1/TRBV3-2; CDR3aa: CASSDRLGTTEAFF; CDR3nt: TGTGCCAGCAGTGATCGTTTGGGGACCACTGAAGCTTTCTTT
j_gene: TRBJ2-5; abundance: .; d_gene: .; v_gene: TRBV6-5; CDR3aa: CASSYSASRGETQYF; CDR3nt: TGTGCCAGCAGTTACTCGGCTAGCCGAGGGGAGACCCAGTACTTC
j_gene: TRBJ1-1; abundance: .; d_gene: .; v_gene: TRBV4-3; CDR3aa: CASSQDTSGLGTEAFF; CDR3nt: TGCGCCAGCAGCCAAGATACGTCTGGCTTGGGCACTGAAGCTTTCTTT
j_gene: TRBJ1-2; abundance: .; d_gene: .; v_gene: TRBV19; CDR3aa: CASSIDGGTEYYGYTF; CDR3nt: TGTGCCAGTAGTATAGATGGTGGGACGGAATACTATGGCTACACCTTC
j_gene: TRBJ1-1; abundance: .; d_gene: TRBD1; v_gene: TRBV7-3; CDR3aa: CASSSSGGHTEAFF; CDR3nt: TGTGCCAGCAGCTCTTCAGGGGGGCACACTGAAGCTTTCTTT
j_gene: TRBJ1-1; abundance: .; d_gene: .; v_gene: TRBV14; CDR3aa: CASSPDGNTEAFF; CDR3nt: TGTGCCAGCAGTCCGGACGGGAACACTGAAGCTTTCTTT
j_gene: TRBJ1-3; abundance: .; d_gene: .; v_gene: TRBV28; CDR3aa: CASSPGTFSSGNTIYF; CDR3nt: TGTGCCAGCAGTCCAGGCACGTTTAGCTCTGGAAACACCATATATTTT
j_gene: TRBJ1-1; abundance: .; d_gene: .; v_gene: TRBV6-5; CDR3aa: CASISKTVNTEAFF; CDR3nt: TGTGCCAGCATAAGTAAGACGGTGAACACTGAAGCTTTCTTT
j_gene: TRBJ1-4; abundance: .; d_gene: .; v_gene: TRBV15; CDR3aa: CATSTRGMSEKLFF; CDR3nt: TGTGCCACCAGCACAAGGGGCATGAGCGAAAAACTGTTTTTT
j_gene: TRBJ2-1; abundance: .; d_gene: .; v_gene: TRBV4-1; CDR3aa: CASSHNLAPNEQFF; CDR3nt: TGCGCCAGCAGCCACAACCTTGCACCCAATGAGCAGTTCTTC
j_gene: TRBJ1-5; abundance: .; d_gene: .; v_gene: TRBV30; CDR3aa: CAWSQDRRNQPQHF; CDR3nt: TGTGCCTGGAGTCAAGACAGGCGCAATCAGCCCCAGCATTTT
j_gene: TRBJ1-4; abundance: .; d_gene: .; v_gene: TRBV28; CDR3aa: CASSHTGRGNEKLFF; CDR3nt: TGTGCCAGCAGCCATACAGGGAGAGGAAATGAAAAACTGTTTTTT
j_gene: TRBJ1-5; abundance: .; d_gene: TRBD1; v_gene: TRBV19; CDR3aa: CASSDRGSGSNQPQHF; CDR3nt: TGTGCCAGTAGTGACAGGGGGTCAGGGAGCAATCAGCCCCAGCATTTT
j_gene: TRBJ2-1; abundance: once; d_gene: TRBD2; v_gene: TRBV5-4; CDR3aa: CASSEQPLGGSSYNEQFF; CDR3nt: TGTGCCAGCAGCGAACAACCTCTGGGCGGGAGCTCCTACAATGAGCAGTTCTTC
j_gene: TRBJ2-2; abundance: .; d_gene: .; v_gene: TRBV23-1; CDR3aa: CASSLPGENTGELFF; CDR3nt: TGCGCCAGCAGTCTACCCGGTGAGAACACCGGGGAGCTGTTTTTT
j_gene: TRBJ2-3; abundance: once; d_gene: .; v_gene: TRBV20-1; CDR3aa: CSARATDTQYF; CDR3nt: TGCAGTGCTAGAGCAACAGATACGCAGTATTTT
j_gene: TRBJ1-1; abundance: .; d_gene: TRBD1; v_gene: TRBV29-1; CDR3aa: CSVVTGVTEAFF; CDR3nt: TGCAGCGTCGTAACAGGGGTTACTGAAGCTTTCTTT
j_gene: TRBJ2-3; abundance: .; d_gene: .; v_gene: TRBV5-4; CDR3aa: CASSLQTYTDTQYF; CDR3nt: TGTGCCAGCAGCTTACAAACTTACACAGATACGCAGTATTTT
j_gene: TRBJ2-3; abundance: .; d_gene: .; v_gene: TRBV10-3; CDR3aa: CAIQKEGITDTQYF; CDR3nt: TGTGCCATCCAAAAGGAAGGGATCACAGATACGCAGTATTTT
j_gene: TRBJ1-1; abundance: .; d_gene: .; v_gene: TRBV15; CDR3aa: CATSRDFGMQAFF; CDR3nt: TGTGCCACCAGCAGAGATTTTGGTATGCAAGCTTTCTTT
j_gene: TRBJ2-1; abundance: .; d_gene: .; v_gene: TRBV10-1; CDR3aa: CASSVVRGDRHEQFF; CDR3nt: TGCGCCAGCAGTGTGGTCAGGGGGGATCGACATGAGCAGTTCTTC
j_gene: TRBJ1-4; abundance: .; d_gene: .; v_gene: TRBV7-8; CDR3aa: CASSWDRNEKLFF; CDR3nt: TGTGCCAGCAGCTGGGACCGGAATGAAAAACTGTTTTTT
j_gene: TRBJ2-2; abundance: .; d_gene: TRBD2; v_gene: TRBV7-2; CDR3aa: CASSLGLAANTGELFF; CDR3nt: TGTGCCAGCAGCTTAGGCCTAGCGGCGAACACCGGGGAGCTGTTTTTT
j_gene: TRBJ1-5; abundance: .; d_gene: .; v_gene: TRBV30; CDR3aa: CAWSVPGARQPQHF; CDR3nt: TGTGCCTGGAGTGTACCAGGGGCGAGGCAGCCCCAGCATTTT
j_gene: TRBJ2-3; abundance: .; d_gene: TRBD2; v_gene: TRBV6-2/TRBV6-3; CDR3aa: CASSFLAGTSTDTQYF; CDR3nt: TGTGCCAGCAGTTTCCTAGCGGGGACCAGTACAGATACGCAGTATTTT
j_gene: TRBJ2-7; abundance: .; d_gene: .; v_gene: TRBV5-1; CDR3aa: CASSLDGNEQYF; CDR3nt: TGCGCCAGCAGCTTGGACGGTAACGAGCAGTACTTC
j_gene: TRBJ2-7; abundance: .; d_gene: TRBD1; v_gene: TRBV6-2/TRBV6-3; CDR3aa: CASRYRDSSYEQYF; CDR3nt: TGTGCCAGCAGGTACAGGGACAGCTCCTACGAGCAGTACTTC
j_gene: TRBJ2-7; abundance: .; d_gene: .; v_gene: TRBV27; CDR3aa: CASTASVGYEQYF; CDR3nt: TGTGCCAGCACAGCTTCCGTGGGCTACGAGCAGTACTTC
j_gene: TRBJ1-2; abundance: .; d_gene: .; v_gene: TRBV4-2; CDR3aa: CASSQDGGIYGYTF; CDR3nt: TGTGCCAGCAGCCAAGATGGAGGGATCTATGGCTACACCTTC
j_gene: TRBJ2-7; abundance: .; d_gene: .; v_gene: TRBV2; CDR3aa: CASSGSYEQYF; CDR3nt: TGTGCCAGCTCCGGTTCCTACGAGCAGTACTTC
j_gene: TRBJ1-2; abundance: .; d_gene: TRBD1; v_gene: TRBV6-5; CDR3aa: CASSPTGGGSYGYTF; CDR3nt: TGTGCCAGCAGTCCTACAGGGGGCGGAAGCTATGGCTACACCTTC
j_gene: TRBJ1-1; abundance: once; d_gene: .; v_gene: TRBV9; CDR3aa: CASSVSRTDNLGAFF; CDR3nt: TGTGCCAGCAGCGTATCCCGGACAGATAATTTGGGGGCTTTCTTT
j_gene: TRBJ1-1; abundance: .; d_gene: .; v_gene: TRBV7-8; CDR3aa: CASSLNTEAFF; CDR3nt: TGTGCCAGCAGCCTGAACACTGAAGCTTTCTTT
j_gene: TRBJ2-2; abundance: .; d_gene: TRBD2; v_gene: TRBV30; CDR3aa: CAWSGGLAWAGELFF; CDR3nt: TGTGCCTGGAGTGGGGGACTAGCGTGGGCCGGGGAGCTGTTTTTT
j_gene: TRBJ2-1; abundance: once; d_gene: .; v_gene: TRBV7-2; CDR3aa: CASSLLRFTGEQFF; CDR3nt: TGTGCCAGCAGCTTGTTACGGTTTACGGGTGAGCAGTTCTTC
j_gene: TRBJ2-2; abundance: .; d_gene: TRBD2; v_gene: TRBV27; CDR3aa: CASSLGRAGELFF; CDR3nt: TGTGCCAGCAGTTTAGGGAGGGCCGGGGAGCTGTTTTTT
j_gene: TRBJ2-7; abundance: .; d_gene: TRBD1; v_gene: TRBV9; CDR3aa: CASSVGPDRDYEQYF; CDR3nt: TGTGCCAGCAGCGTAGGCCCCGACAGGGACTACGAGCAGTACTTC
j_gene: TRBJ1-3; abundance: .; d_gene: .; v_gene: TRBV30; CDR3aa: CAWSKTGNTIYF; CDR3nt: TGTGCCTGGAGTAAGACTGGAAACACCATATATTTT
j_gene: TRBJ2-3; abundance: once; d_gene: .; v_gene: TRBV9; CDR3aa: CASSPGGLSTDTQYF; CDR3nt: TGTGCCAGCAGCCCTGGGGGGCTCAGCACAGATACGCAGTATTTT
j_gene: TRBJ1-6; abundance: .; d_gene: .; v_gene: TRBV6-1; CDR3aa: CASSELWQTNSPLHF; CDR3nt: TGTGCCAGCAGTGAATTGTGGCAGACAAATTCACCCCTCCACTTT
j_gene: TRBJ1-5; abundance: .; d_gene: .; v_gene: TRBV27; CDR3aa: CASSPGGGQPQHF; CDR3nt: TGTGCCAGCAGTCCGGGAGGGGGACAGCCCCAGCATTTT
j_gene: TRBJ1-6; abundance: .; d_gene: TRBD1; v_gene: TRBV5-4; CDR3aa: CASSLGVRGQGESPLHF; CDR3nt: TGTGCCAGCAGCTTGGGGGTCCGGGGACAGGGTGAATCACCCCTCCACTTT